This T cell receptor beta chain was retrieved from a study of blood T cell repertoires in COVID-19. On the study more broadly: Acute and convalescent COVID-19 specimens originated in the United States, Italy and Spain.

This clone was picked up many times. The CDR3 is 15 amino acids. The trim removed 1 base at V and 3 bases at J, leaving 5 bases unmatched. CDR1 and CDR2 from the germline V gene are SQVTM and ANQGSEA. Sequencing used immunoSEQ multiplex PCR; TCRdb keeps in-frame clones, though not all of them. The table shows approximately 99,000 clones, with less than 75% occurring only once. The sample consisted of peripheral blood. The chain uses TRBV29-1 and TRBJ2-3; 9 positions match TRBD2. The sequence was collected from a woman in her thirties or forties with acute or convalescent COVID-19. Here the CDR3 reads CSVEGAGGPTDTQYF. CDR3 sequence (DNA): TGCAGCGTTGAAGGAGCGGGGGGCCCAACAGATACGCAGTATTTT.